Shown below are 21 T cell receptor beta chains from a single sample sequenced in a study of T cells in Graves' hyperthyroidism and ophthalmopathy. Regions amplified from RNA transcripts were the TCR beta CDR3 regions. HTBI primers drove first-round RT-PCR of the TCR CDR3. TCRdb reanalysed the multiplex PCR reads using MiXCR and keeps one entry per CDR3 protein. The data contain about half a million distinct CDR3 sequences, around 20% of them seen just once; the ten biggest clones take up 26%. Specimen: blood. The receptors stem from a man aged 18 to 30 with Graves' hyperthyroidism.

In this sample, this clonotype turned up many times. The chain joins TRBV20-1 to TRBJ2-7; possibly TRBD2 for D (5 bases). The CDR3 has 13 residues. CDR1 and CDR2 (germline): DFQATT, SNEGSKA (reference sequence). V lost 6 bases and J 0 bases, leaving 12 bases between the germline ends. CDR3 DNA sequence: TGCAGTGCCGGAAGGGAGAGCTCCTACGAGCAGTACTTC. Translation gives CSAGRESSYEQYF.

The CDR3 spells CASSESLEAGEQYF. The CDR3 nucleotides are TGCGCCAGCAGTGAATCCCTAGAGGCGGGAGAGCAGTACTTC. The chain links TRBV10-1 to TRBJ2-7; a weak D match, TRBD2 (6 bases). The V and J ends lost 3 bases and 7 bases respectively, with 16 bases between them. The CDR3 loop spans 14 amino acids. CDR1 WNHNN and CDR2 SYGVQD come from the germline V gene (reference sequence).

This clonotype occurred many times. This chain joins TRBV7-2 and TRBJ2-7; D is unclear. Germline assignment: CDR1 SGHTA and CDR2 FQGNSA. The germline V and J ends were trimmed by 5 bases and 1 base, with 9 bases remaining between them. The CDR3 consists of 13 residues. As DNA, the CDR3 is TGTGCCAGCAGCCTAGACCCGTCCTACGAGCAGTACTTC. It codes for CASSLDPSYEQYF.

The chain recombines TRBV7-2 with TRBJ2-7; possibly TRBD2 for D (5 bases). V lost 5 bases, J lost 4 bases, and 18 bases lay in between. CDR3 length: 15 residues. Germline CDR1 reads SGHTA; CDR2 reads FQGNSA. CDR3 in amino acids: CASSLLRGRNYEQYF. CDR3 nucleotides: TGTGCCAGCAGCCTCCTCCGGGGTAGAAATTACGAGCAGTACTTC.

This clonotype was counted at least ten times. CDR3 DNA: TGTGCCAGCAGCCTGGGACAGGGAGTCAACATTCAGTACTTC. Protein: CASSLGQGVNIQYF. The V and J genes are TRBV2 and TRBJ2-4, with 9 nucleotides matching TRBD1. V shed 6 bases, J shed 7 bases, and the junction held 7 bases outside the gene matches. Per germline, CDR1 SNHLY and CDR2 FYNNEI. The CDR3 has 14 amino acids.

In this sample, this clonotype turned up many times. V and J are TRBV25-1 and TRBJ1-2; possible D gene TRBD1, 6 bases. The CDR3 has 14 amino acids. CDR1 MGHDK and CDR2 SYGVNS come from the germline V gene. V was trimmed by 1 base and J by 8 bases, leaving 14 bases between them. The CDR3 here is CASSESGQLVGYTF. The CDR3 DNA is TGTGCCAGCAGTGAATCCGGACAGTTAGTGGGCTACACCTTC.

Ten or more counts support this clonotype. This rearrangement joins TRBV27 to TRBJ2-7; 8 bases align to TRBD1. CDR3 length: 15 residues. The V gene end was trimmed by 4 bases and the J gene end by 7 bases; junction bases not matched to a gene: 12. The germline CDR1 and CDR2 sequences are MNHEY and SMNVEV (reference sequence). Here the CDR3 reads CASSSYFTGGGEQYF. Written as DNA, the CDR3 is TGTGCCAGCAGTTCTTACTTTACAGGGGGAGGTGAGCAGTACTTC.

This clonotype has ten or more counts. The chain has TRBV2 and TRBJ2-7; the D gene is possibly TRBD2 (5 bases). Germline CDR1 and CDR2: SNHLY and FYNNEI. This CDR3 has 15 residues. V was shortened by 7 bases and J by 5 bases, with 21 bases between the two germline ends. The CDR3 coding sequence is TGTGCCAGCACCCTGGAGAGGGTAGGGTTCCACGAGCAGTACTTC. Translation gives CASTLERVGFHEQYF. The whole variable domain, remainder taken from reference TRBV2 and TRBJ2-7, is EPEVTQTPSHQVTQMGQEVILRCVPISNHLYFYWYRQILGQKVEFLVSFYNNEISEKSEIFDDQFSVERPDGSNFTLKIRSTKLEDSAMYFCASTLERVGFHEQYFGPGTRLTVT.

This clonotype was seen repeatedly, ten times or more. This chain links TRBV16 with TRBJ2-7; D is perhaps TRBD1 or TRBD2 (5 bases each). The CDR3 covers 13 residues. V lost 0 bases, J lost 4 bases, and 7 bases lay in between. Germline V gives CDR1 KGHSY, CDR2 FQNENV. CDR3 sequence: CASSQSWGYEQYF. In DNA form, the CDR3 reads TGTGCCAGCAGCCAATCTTGGGGGTACGAGCAGTACTTC.

The chain employs TRBV6-5 and TRBJ1-3; D gene unclear. Trimming removed 2 bases at V and 3 bases at J, with 11 bases between. The germline V gene has CDR1 MNHEY and CDR2 SVGAGI. This CDR3 comprises 15 residues. The CDR3 region is CASSYTPEHGNTIYF. CDR3 DNA sequence: TGTGCCAGCAGTTACACCCCCGAGCATGGAAACACCATATATTTT.

This clonotype was detected ten times or more. The chain joins TRBV28 to TRBJ1-3; no reliable D call. The CDR3 contains 13 residues. V lost 6 bases and J lost 0, with 6 bases in between. Germline CDR1 reads MDHEN; CDR2 reads SYDVKM. CDR3 residues: CASSWYSGNTIYF. CDR3 DNA sequence: TGTGCCAGCAGCTGGTACTCTGGAAACACCATATATTTT.

This clonotype was counted at least ten times. This chain connects TRBV29-1 to TRBJ1-3; D uncertain. Per the germline V gene, CDR1 is SQVTM and CDR2 is ANQGSEA. The CDR3 sequence is 12 residues long. The V and J ends lost 1 base and 3 bases respectively, with 4 bases between them. Here the CDR3 reads CSVEGYGNTIYF. Here the CDR3 DNA reads TGCAGCGTTGAAGGGTATGGAAACACCATATATTTT. Full variable domain (missing parts from reference TRBV29-1 and TRBJ1-3): SAVISQKPSRDICQRGTSLTIQCQVDSQVTMMFWYRQQPGQSLTLIATANQGSEATYESGFVIDKFPISRPNLTFSTLTVSNMSPEDSSIYLCSVEGYGNTIYFGEGSWLTVV.

The V and J genes are TRBV29-1 and TRBJ2-5, with 8 bases lining up with TRBD2. The CDR3 runs 14 residues. V dropped 3 bases and J dropped 5; count of bases not matched to a gene: 8. CDR1 and CDR2 from the germline V gene are SQVTM and ANQGSEA. CDR3 region: CSVDLSGSYETQYF. The CDR3 bases are TGCAGCGTTGACCTGAGCGGGAGCTACGAGACCCAGTACTTC.

The chain links TRBV4-2 to TRBJ1-1, with D possibly matching TRBD1 (5 bases). The V gene's germline CDR1 is LGHNA and CDR2 YNFKEQ. V was cut by 0 bases and J by 6 bases, with 20 bases left in between. The CDR3 sequence is 17 residues long. Written as DNA, the CDR3 is TGTGCCAGCAGCCAAGACAGGGCGCCCCGAGAGACCGCTGAAGCTTTCTTT. This gives the protein CASSQDRAPRETAEAFF.

The V gene is TRBV11-2, the J gene TRBJ1-1, with D maybe TRBD1 (5 bases). The germline V gene encodes CDR1 SGHAT and CDR2 FQNNGV. Trimming cost V 6 bases and J 1 base, with 18 bases left between them. The CDR3 has 16 residues. In DNA form, the CDR3 reads TGTGCCAGCAGAAAATTTGGAGGGACTGAGAACACTGAAGCTTTCTTT. Its translation is CASRKFGGTENTEAFF.

This clonotype showed up many times. The chain joins TRBV14 to TRBJ1-1, with D possibly being TRBD1 (5 bases). The V end lost 1 base, the J end lost 8 bases, and 11 bases lay between the germline ends. Germline loops: CDR1 SGHDN, CDR2 FVKESK. The CDR3 loop spans 13 amino acids. The CDR3 sequence: CASSQVGGMEAFF. The CDR3 region has the DNA TGTGCCAGCAGCCAAGTTGGGGGAATGGAAGCTTTCTTT.

The V call is TRBV13, the J call TRBJ2-4; no definite D call. With 6 bases removed from V and 5 bases from J, the gap between germline ends came to 14 bases. The CDR3 runs to 14 residues. In germline, CDR1 is PRHDT, CDR2 FYEKMQ (reference sequence). CDR3 bases: TGTGCCAGCAGACGTGTACGTTTCGAAAACATTCAGTACTTC. It is translated as CASRRVRFENIQYF. Looking up the rest from reference TRBV13 and TRBJ2-4 gives the full variable domain: AAGVIQSPRHLIKEKRETATLKCYPIPRHDTVYWYQQGPGQDPQFLISFYEKMQSDKGSIPDRFSAQQFSDYHSELNMSSLELGDSALYFCASRRVRFENIQYFGAGTRLSVL.

This chain uses TRBV2 with TRBJ2-7; D possibly corresponds to TRBD1 (5 bases). CDR1 and CDR2 from the germline V gene are SNHLY and FYNNEI. V was shortened by 7 bases and J by 6 bases, with 10 bases between the two germline ends. This CDR3 contains 11 residues. As DNA, the CDR3 is TGTGCCAGCACCCAGGGTAGCGAGCAGTACTTC. Encoded protein: CASTQGSEQYF.

This clonotype was recorded at least ten times. V and J are TRBV6-5 and TRBJ1-1, with D hard to call. CDR1 and CDR2 from the germline V gene are MNHEY and SVGAGI. The V and J ends lost 6 bases and 0 bases respectively, with 5 bases between them. The CDR3 is 12 amino acids. The CDR3 sequence: CASRGLNTEAFF. The CDR3 DNA reads TGTGCCAGCAGAGGTCTGAACACTGAAGCTTTCTTT.

This clonotype occurred a few times. The rearrangement uses TRBV6-1 and TRBJ2-2, with D uncertain. The CDR3 has 14 residues. Germline CDR1 and CDR2: MNHNS and SASEGT. Trimming left V 2 bases short and J 2 bases short, with 6 bases between. CDR3 protein: CASSERLNTGELFF. The CDR3 coding sequence is TGTGCCAGCAGTGAACGCCTAAACACCGGGGAGCTGTTTTTT.

V and J are TRBV12-3 or TRBV12-4 and TRBJ2-2, with D maybe TRBD1 (6 bases). The CDR3 contains 17 residues. Trimming removed 5 bases at V and 2 bases at J, with 18 bases between. The CDR3, as DNA: TGTGCCAGCAGTGGAGGTCCGGGACACCTAAACACCGGGGAGCTGTTTTTT. Translated: CASSGGPGHLNTGELFF.